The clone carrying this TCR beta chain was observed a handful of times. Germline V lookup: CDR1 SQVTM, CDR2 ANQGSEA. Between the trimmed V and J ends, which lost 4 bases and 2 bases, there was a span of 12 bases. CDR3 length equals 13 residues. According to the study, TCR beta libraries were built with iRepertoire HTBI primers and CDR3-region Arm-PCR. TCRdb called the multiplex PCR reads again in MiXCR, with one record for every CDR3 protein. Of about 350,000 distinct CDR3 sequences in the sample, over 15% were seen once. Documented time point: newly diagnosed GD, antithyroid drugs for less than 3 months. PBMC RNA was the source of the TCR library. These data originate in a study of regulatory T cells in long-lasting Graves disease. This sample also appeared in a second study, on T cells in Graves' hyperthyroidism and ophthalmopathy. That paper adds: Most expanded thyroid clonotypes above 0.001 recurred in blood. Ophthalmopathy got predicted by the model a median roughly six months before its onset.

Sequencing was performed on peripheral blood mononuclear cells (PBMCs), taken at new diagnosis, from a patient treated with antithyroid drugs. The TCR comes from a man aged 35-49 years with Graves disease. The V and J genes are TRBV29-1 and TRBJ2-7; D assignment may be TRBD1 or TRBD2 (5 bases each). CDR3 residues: CSVVRDVTYEQYF. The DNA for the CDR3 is TGCAGCGTTGTGAGGGACGTAACCTACGAGCAGTACTTC.